The 11 T cell receptor beta chains below come from one sample, sequenced in a study of blood T cell repertoires in COVID-19. The protocol was immunoSEQ multiplex PCR, while the TCRdb copy is restricted to in-frame clones and leaves out a portion. The sample carries approximately 51,000 clones, roughly nine tenths recorded once. The sequenced sample consisted of peripheral blood. The receptors were gathered from a man in his 70s with active COVID-19.

This clone appeared a single time. The rearrangement uses TRBV6-5 and TRBJ2-7; 7 bases are shared with TRBD1. The V gene's germline CDR1 is MNHEY and CDR2 SVGAGI. The CDR3 is 12 amino acids. The J segment lost 5 bases and the V segment lost 11 bases, leaving 9 bases of the junction unmatched. For the CDR3, the DNA is TGTGCCTCGTGTGACAGGGTAAACGAGCAGTACTTC. Its protein is CASCDRVNEQYF.

This clone was observed a single time. DNA of the CDR3: TGCGCCAGCAGCTCACAGGGCCAAGAGACCCAGTACTTC. This encodes CASSSQGQETQYF. The rearrangement links TRBV5-1 to TRBJ2-5, with a weak D call TRBD1 (6 bases). CDR3 length equals 13 residues. Trimming cost V 3 bases and J 1 base, with 7 bases left between them. CDR1 is SGHRS and CDR2 is YFSETQ in the germline V gene.

This rearrangement joins TRBV7-2 to TRBJ2-1; 11 nucleotides align to TRBD2. The germline gives CDR1 SGHTA, CDR2 FQGNSA. The CDR3 covers 14 residues. Trimming removed 4 bases from V and 7 bases from J; junction bases left unmatched: 3. In DNA form, the CDR3 reads TGTGCCAGCAGCTCTAGCGGGGGGCCGAATGAGCAGTTCTTC. Its translation: CASSSSGGPNEQFF.

The chain employs TRBV4-1 and TRBJ1-1; the D gene is possibly TRBD1 (5 bases). The CDR3 covers 16 residues. Germline-derived CDR1 and CDR2 are MGHRA and YSYEKL. Trimming took off 0 bases at V and 5 bases at J, with 16 bases between the two ends. CDR3 residues: CASSQDRGAAGTEAFF. The CDR3, as DNA: TGCGCCAGCAGCCAAGATCGTGGGGCGGCTGGGACTGAAGCTTTCTTT.

The chain carries TRBV19 and TRBJ1-5; D gene uncertain. Trimming removed 3 bases at V and 9 bases at J, with 12 bases between. CDR1 and CDR2 from the germline V gene are LNHDA and SQIVND (reference sequence). This CDR3 is 13 amino acids long. As DNA, the CDR3 is TGTGCCAGTAGTATCGACCCGACATTGCCCCAGCATTTT. As protein: CASSIDPTLPQHF.

The DNA for the CDR3 is TGTGCCAGCAGCCCGGGGAAGGGTGGGCAGTACTTC. Residues: CASSPGKGGQYF. V usage is TRBV7-9 and J usage is TRBJ2-7; D might be TRBD2 (5 bases). V was shortened by 5 bases and J by 9 bases, with 14 bases between the two germline ends. The V gene's germline CDR1 is SEHNR and CDR2 FQNEAQ (reference sequence). This CDR3 has 12 residues.

This chain joins TRBV15 and TRBJ2-3; D ambiguous. With 6 bases removed from V and 0 bases from J, the gap between germline ends came to 13 bases. Germline CDR1 is LNHNV and CDR2 is YYDKDF (reference sequence). This CDR3 has 15 amino acids. The CDR3 is CATSLTHASTDTQYF. Written as DNA, the CDR3 is TGTGCCACCAGTCTGACACACGCTAGCACAGATACGCAGTATTTT.

The chain has TRBV6-5 and TRBJ1-2; possible D gene TRBD1, 6 bases. This CDR3 spans 13 amino acids. V dropped 6 bases and J dropped 4 bases, with 12 bases sitting between them. Per germline, CDR1 MNHEY and CDR2 SVGAGI. The CDR3 coding sequence is TGTGCCAGCAGAAAAGACAGGTCCTATGGCTACACCTTC. As protein: CASRKDRSYGYTF.

V and J are TRBV28 and TRBJ1-2; weak D call: TRBD1 (5 bases). V was shortened by 6 bases and J by 4 bases, with 9 bases between the two germline ends. The CDR3 has 12 amino acids. Germline CDR1 and CDR2: MDHEN and SYDVKM. As DNA, the CDR3 is TGTGCCAGCAGGGGCACAGGCTATGGCTACACCTTC. Its translation is CASRGTGYGYTF.

The chain combines TRBV6-5 with TRBJ1-6; a possible D gene is TRBD1 (6 bases). This CDR3 contains 15 residues. V lost 2 bases, J lost 7 bases, and 12 bases lay in between. Germline lookup yields CDR1 MNHEY and CDR2 SVGAGI. CDR3 sequence (DNA): TGTGCCAGCAGTTACGGGGGCAGGGGCAATTCACCCCTCCACTTT. This gives the protein CASSYGGRGNSPLHF.

The rearrangement joins TRBV3-1 (or the pseudogene TRBV3-2) to TRBJ1-1; D is ambiguous. CDR1 is LGHDT and CDR2 is YNNKEL in the germline V gene (reference sequence). Trimming left V 3 bases short and J 7 bases short, with 12 bases between. This CDR3 region has 13 residues. CDR3 residues: CASSHWQVGEAFF. The CDR3 nucleotides are TGTGCCAGCAGCCATTGGCAGGTCGGTGAAGCTTTCTTT.